This T cell receptor beta chain is from a study of identical twins. Study outcomes and limitations: For cord blood, abundant beta clonotypes had fewer insertions, unlike memory repertoires, which showed none.

TCRdb analysed the 5' RACE reads with MiXCR anew, one entry per CDR3 protein. This sample carries approximately 690,000 distinct CDR3 sequences, less than 7% of them seen once, and the ten largest clones take roughly 1.6%. As regards this clonotype: Its antigen is not known.

This CDR3 has 16 amino acids. Germline V CDR1 and CDR2: MDHEN, SYDVKM. The ends were cut back, 10 bases at V and 6 bases at J, with 26 bases in the middle. The rearrangement joins TRBV28 to TRBJ2-3; no firm D call. Sequencing used naive T cells sorted from blood. This TCR came from a man aged 18 to 30 in good health. Here the CDR3 reads CATRLAPAVRTDTQYF. CDR3 in DNA: TGTGCCACCCGTTTGGCCCCGGCGGTAAGGACCGATACGCAGTATTTT.